The clone carrying this T cell receptor (beta chain) was detected once. Its antigen is currently unknown. The table came from immunoSEQ multiplex PCR; TCRdb's copy has only in-frame clones and leaves some out. The sample records some 2.1 million clones, roughly 93% being singletons. It was CD45RO-negative cells, positively selected for CCR7, that made up naive CD8 cells, with terminally differentiated effector memory CD45RA+ cells excluded. Per the germline V gene, CDR1 is SEHNR and CDR2 is FQNEAQ (reference sequence). This CDR3 is built from 16 residues. Trimming removed 3 bases from V and 6 bases from J; junction bases left unmatched: 6. This sample stems from a study of shared clonotypes between healthy human individuals. As for the study in general: Serving as donors were two women and a few men, whose ages spanned 18 to 49.

Study-level points and caveats: Although depth was large, rarefaction showed that sequencing of the sorted subsets was incomplete.

The chain combines TRBV7-9 with TRBJ2-1; 12 bases match TRBD2. The TCR comes from a man aged 18 to 35 in good health. Some clones in this sample may be carry-over from other donors' samples. Sequencing was carried out using naive CD8+ T cells from PBMCs. This CDR3 reads CASSLYQLAGGNEQFF. In DNA, the CDR3 is TGTGCCAGCAGCTTGTATCAACTAGCGGGAGGCAATGAGCAGTTCTTC.